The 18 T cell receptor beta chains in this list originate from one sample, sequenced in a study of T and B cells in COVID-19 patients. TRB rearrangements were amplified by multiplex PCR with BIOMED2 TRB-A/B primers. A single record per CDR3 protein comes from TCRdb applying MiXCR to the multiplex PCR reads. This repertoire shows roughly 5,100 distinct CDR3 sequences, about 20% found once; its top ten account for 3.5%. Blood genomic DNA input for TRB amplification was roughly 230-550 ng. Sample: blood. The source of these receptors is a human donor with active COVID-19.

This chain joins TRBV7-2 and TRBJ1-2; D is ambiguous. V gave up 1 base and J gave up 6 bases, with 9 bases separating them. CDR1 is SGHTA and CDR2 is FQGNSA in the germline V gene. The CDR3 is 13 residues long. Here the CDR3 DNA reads TGTGCCAGCAGCTTAGGTCCGGGAGATGGCTACACCTTC. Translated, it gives CASSLGPGDGYTF.

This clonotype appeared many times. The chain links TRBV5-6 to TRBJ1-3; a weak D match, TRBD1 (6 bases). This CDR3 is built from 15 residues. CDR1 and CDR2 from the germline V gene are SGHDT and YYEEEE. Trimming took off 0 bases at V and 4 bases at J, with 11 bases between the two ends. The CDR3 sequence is CASSLERGNGNTIYF. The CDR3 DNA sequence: TGTGCCAGCAGCTTGGAGAGGGGGAACGGAAACACCATATATTTT.

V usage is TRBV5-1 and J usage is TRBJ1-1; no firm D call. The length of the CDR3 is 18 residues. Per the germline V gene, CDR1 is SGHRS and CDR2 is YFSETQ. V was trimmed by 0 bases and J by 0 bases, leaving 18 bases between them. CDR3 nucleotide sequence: TGCGCCAGCAGCTTGGCGACCCGGGCCGAACGTCTGAACACTGAAGCTTTCTTT. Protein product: CASSLATRAERLNTEAFF.

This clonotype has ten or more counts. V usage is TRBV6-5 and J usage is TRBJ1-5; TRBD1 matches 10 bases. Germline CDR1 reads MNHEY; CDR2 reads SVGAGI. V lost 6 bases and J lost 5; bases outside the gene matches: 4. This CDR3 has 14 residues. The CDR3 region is CASRPGQGHQPQHF. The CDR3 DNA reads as TGTGCCAGCAGACCGGGACAGGGGCATCAGCCCCAGCATTTT.

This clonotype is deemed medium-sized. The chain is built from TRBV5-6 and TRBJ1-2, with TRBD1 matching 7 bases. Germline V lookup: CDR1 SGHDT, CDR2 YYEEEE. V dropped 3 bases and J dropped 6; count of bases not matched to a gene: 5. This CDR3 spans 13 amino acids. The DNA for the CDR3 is TGTGCCAGCAGCTCGTACGACAGGGATGGCTACACCTTC. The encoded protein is CASSSYDRDGYTF.

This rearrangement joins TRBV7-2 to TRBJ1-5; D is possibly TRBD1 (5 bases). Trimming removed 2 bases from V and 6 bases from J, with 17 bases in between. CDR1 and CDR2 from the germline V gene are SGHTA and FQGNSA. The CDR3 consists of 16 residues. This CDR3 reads CASSLYRGLLGQPQHF. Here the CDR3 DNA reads TGTGCCAGCAGCTTATATAGGGGTTTGCTTGGTCAGCCCCAGCATTTT.

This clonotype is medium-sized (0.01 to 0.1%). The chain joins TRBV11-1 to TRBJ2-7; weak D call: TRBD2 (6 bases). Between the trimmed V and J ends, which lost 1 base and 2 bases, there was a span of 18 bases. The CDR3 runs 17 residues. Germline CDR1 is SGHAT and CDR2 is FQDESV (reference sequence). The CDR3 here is CASSLVPFAGLTYEQYF. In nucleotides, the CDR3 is TGTGCCAGCAGCTTAGTGCCCTTTGCGGGACTTACCTACGAGCAGTACTTC.

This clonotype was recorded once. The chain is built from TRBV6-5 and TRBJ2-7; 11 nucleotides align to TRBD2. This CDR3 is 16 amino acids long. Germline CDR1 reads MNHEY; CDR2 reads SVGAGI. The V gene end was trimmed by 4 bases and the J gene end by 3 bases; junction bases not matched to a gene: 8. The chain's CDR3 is CASSLGLAAEIYEQYF. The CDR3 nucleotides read TGTGCCAGCAGTTTGGGACTAGCGGCAGAAATCTACGAGCAGTACTTC.

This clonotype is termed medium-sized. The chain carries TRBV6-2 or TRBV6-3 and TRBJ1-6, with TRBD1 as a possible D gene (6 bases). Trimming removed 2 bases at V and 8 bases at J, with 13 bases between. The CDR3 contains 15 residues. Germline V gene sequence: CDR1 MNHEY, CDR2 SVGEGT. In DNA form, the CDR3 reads TGTGCCAGCAGTTACCGGGACATCGTTTATTCACCCCTCCACTTT. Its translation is CASSYRDIVYSPLHF.

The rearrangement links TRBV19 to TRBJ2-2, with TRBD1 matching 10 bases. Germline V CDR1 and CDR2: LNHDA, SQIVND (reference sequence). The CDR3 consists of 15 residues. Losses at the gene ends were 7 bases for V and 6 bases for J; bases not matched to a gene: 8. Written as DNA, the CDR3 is TGTGCCAGTACACCGGGACAGGGGAATTCCGGGGAGCTGTTTTTT. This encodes CASTPGQGNSGELFF.

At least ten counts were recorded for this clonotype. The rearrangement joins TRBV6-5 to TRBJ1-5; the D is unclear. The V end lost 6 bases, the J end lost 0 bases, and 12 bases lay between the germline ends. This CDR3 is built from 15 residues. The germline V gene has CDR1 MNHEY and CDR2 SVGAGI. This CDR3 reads CASSPVKGSNQPQHF. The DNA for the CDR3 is TGTGCCAGCAGCCCTGTGAAGGGTAGCAATCAGCCCCAGCATTTT.

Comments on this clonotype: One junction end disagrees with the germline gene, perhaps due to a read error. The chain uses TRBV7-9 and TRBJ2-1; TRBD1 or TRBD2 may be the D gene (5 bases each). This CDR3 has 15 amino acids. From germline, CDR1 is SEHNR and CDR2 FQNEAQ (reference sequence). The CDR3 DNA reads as TGTGCCAGCAGCTTAGCGTCCGGGGACCTGGGGATACTCAAATTC. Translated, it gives CASSLASGDLGILKF. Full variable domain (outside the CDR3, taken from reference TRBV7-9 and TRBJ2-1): DTGVSQNPRHKITKRGQNVTFRCDPISEHNRLYWYRQTLGQGPEFLTYFQNEAQLEKSRLLSDRFSAERPKGSFSTLEIQRTEQGDSAMYLCASSLASGDLGILKFGPGTRLTVL.

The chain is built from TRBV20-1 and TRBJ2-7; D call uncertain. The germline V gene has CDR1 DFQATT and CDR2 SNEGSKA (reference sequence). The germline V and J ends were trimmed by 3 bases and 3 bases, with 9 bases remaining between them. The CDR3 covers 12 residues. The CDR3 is CSASLSIYEQYF. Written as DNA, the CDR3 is TGCAGTGCTAGCCTCAGCATCTACGAGCAGTACTTC.

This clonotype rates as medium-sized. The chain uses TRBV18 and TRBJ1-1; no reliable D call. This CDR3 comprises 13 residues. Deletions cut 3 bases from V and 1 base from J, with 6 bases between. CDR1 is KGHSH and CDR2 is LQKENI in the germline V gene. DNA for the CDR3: TGTGCCAGCTCACCCAGACAGAACACTGAAGCTTTCTTT. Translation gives CASSPRQNTEAFF.

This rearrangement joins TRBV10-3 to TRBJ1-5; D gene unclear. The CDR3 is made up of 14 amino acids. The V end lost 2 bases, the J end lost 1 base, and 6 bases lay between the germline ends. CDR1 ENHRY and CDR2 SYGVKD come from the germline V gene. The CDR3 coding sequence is TGTGCCATCAGTGAGAGTCCGAGCAATCAGCCCCAGCATTTT. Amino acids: CAISESPSNQPQHF.

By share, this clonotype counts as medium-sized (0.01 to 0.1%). CDR3 nucleotides: TGTGCCAGCAGCCCCGCGGACAATGAGCAGTTCTTC. Its translation: CASSPADNEQFF. The chain has TRBV6-2 or TRBV6-3 and TRBJ2-1; D not certain. The CDR3 totals 12 residues. The V end lost 6 bases, the J end lost 5 bases, and 8 bases lay between the germline ends. Per the germline V gene, CDR1 is MNHEY and CDR2 is SVGEGT.

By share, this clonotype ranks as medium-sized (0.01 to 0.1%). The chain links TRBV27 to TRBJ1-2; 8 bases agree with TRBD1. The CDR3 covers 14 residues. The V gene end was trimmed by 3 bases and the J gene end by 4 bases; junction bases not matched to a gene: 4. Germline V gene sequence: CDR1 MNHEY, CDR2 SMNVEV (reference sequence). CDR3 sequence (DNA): TGTGCCAGCAGTTTCGACAGGGGAGCCTATGGCTACACCTTC. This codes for CASSFDRGAYGYTF.

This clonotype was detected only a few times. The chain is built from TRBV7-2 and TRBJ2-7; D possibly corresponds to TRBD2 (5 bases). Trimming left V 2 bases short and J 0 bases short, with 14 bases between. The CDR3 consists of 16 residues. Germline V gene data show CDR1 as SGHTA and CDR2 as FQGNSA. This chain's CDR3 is CASSLRLALGSYEQYF. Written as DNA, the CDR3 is TGTGCCAGCAGCTTAAGGCTAGCTCTAGGCTCCTACGAGCAGTACTTC.